This T cell receptor (beta chain) stems from a study of blood T cell repertoires in COVID-19. Study summary: COVID-19 samples collected from the United States, Italy and Spain covered acute and convalescent phases. PBMCs, B-cell-depleted T cells, or T cells were the source of the cDNA or gDNA that made up the material.

Germline-derived CDR1 and CDR2 are SGDLS and YYNGEE. Trimming took off 0 bases at V and 0 bases at J, with 9 bases between the two ends. CDR3 size: 15 residues. Authors' analysis steps: Reference gene primer amplification gave nucleated cell count estimates. The table came from immunoSEQ multiplex PCR; TCRdb's copy has only in-frame clones and leaves some out. That table gives V, J and clone size, and the DNA gave D and trimming. The sample holds roughly 64,000 clones, around 84% seen once. This rearrangement joins TRBV9 to TRBJ1-1, with D possibly matching TRBD1 (5 bases). The TCR was taken from a woman aged 55-70 years with acute or convalescent COVID-19. The sample comprised peripheral blood. CDR3 amino acids: CASSVERGMNTEAFF. CDR3 coding DNA: TGTGCCAGCAGCGTAGAGCGGGGGATGAACACTGAAGCTTTCTTT.